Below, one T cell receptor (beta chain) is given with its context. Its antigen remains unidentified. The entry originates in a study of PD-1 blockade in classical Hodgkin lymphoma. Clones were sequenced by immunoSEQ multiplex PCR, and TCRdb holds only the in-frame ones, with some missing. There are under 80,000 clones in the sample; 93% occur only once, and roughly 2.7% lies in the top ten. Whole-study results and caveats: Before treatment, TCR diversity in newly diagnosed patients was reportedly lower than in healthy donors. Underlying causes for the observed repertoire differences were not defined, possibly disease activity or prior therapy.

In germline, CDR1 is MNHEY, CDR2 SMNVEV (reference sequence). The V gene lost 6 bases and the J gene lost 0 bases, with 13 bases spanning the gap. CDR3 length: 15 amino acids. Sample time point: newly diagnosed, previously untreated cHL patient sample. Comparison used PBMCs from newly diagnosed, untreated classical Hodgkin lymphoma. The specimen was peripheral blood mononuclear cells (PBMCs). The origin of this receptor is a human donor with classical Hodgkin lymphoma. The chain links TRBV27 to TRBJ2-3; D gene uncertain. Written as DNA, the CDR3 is TGTGCCAGCAGCTCAAAACTACTAAGCACAGATACGCAGTATTTT. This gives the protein CASSSKLLSTDTQYF.